This T cell receptor (beta chain) was captured by sequencing in a study of beta chain features in type 1 diabetes. Remarks on this clone: The antigen is not known.

The CDR3 covers 14 residues. Germline-derived CDR1 and CDR2 are SQVTM and ANQGSEA. V was pared by 6 bases and J by 6 bases, with 12 bases of the junction left unmatched. What was sequenced were expressed TCRB transcripts, since all of the isolated RNA had been reverse transcribed. Naive, central memory and regulatory T cell samples yielded around 3.4 million reads on average. Here immunoSEQ multiplex PCR was the method, and the copy in TCRdb shows in-frame clones only, minus some. The table has more than 300,000 clones, around 10% seen once; the top ten hold approximately 0.6%. Study findings and constraints: Shortening of TCRB CDR3s, moderate but significant, appeared in all four CD4+ subsets of Type 1 diabetes patients. Patients and controls would be equally affected if PCR favored shorter templates.

CD4+ cells of the naive, central memory, regulatory and stem cell-like memory types were sorted via CD45RO/CCR7/CD25/CD127/CD95/CD27. Over 95% purity was reached by all sorted populations. The sample was central memory CD4+ T cells from blood. The sequence was obtained from a man younger than 45 with type 1 diabetes. The chain couples TRBV29-1 to TRBJ2-7, with 9 positions matching TRBD1. As DNA, the CDR3 is TGCAGCGTCGCGAGGGGACAGGGAACGGGCGAGCAGTACTTC. It is translated as CSVARGQGTGEQYF.